The source of this T cell receptor (beta chain) is a study of low-dose radiotherapy and immunotherapy resistance in tumors. Study-level background: Starting cycle 1 day 1, oral aspirin 300 mg was given daily for four cycles.

Time point indicated: before trial treatment. Donors were given nivolumab, ipilimumab, aspirin, low-dose cyclophosphamide and low-dose radiotherapy. This clonotype was seen many times. The germline gives CDR1 SGHTS, CDR2 YDEGEE. This CDR3 has 12 residues. V was trimmed by 4 bases and J by 9 bases, leaving 11 bases between them. cDNA synthesis used a TRAV/TRBV-specific primer set for both chains. For amplifying TCRs, the PCR ran for around 20 cycles with Phusion, which was used together with a constant-region primer and the adapter on the V primers. In vitro transcription served to amplify the mRNA that had been isolated. MiXCR was run by TCRdb on the reads, yielding one entry per CDR3 protein. The sample consists of 80,000 to 90,000 distinct CDR3 sequences, 18% of them appearing once.

This specimen was PBMCs, taken before treatment. The rearrangement links TRBV5-8 to TRBJ2-1; D unclear. The source of this sequence is a male donor with prostate cancer. CDR3 DNA: TGTGCCAGCAGCGTTCTACATAGTGAGCAGTTCTTC. Amino acids: CASSVLHSEQFF.